Each of the 4 T cell receptor beta chains below was sequenced from the same sample in a study of cytomegalovirus exposure and HLA in healthy donors. PCR amplification relied on 60 Vbeta primers (plus 13 Jbeta primers). The table came from immunoSEQ multiplex PCR; TCRdb's copy has only in-frame clones and leaves some out. The sample consists of 250,000 to 350,000 clones, 86% of them appearing once. The specimen was PBMCs. The receptors come from a man aged 35 to 55 in good health and CMV-seropositive.

The V gene is TRBV29-1, the J gene TRBJ1-4, with D uncertain. CDR3 length: 14 amino acids. The germline V gene encodes CDR1 SQVTM and CDR2 ANQGSEA. V lost 0 bases and J 8 bases, leaving 13 bases between the germline ends. This chain's CDR3 is CSVEDDTRREKLFF. In DNA form, the CDR3 reads TGCAGCGTTGAAGATGATACGAGGAGGGAAAAACTGTTTTTT. Full variable domain (remainder filled in from reference TRBV29-1 and TRBJ1-4): SAVISQKPSRDICQRGTSLTIQCQVDSQVTMMFWYRQQPGQSLTLIATANQGSEATYESGFVIDKFPISRPNLTFSTLTVSNMSPEDSSIYLCSVEDDTRREKLFFGSGTQLSVL.

The chain combines TRBV6-6 with TRBJ1-1; 11 bases fit TRBD1. Germline values: CDR1 MNHNY, CDR2 SVGAGI (reference sequence). With V trimmed by 6 bases and J by 6 bases, 3 bases remained unmatched. CDR3 length: 13 amino acids. The CDR3 DNA follows: TGTGCCAGCAGCGGACAGGGGGCCGCTGAAGCTTTCTTT. Its translation is CASSGQGAAEAFF.

The CDR3 sequence is CASSTRLVGVDEQFF. CDR3 nucleotides: TGTGCCAGCAGTACCCGACTAGTTGGTGTGGATGAGCAGTTCTTC. The V and J genes are TRBV28 and TRBJ2-1, with D possibly being TRBD2 (6 bases). V dropped 5 bases and J dropped 8 bases, with 19 bases sitting between them. This CDR3 region has 15 residues. CDR1 and CDR2 from the germline V gene are MDHEN and SYDVKM.

The J gene is TRBJ2-7, the V gene TRBV10-3, with TRBD2 matching over 11 bases. CDR1 and CDR2 from the germline V gene are ENHRY and SYGVKD. The CDR3 is 13 amino acids. Losses at the gene ends were 8 bases for V and 2 bases for J; bases not matched to a gene: 2. For the CDR3, the DNA is TGTGCCATCGGGACTAGCGGAACCTACGAGCAGTACTTC. Its translation is CAIGTSGTYEQYF.